This T cell receptor beta chain was sequenced during a study of blood T cell repertoires in COVID-19. Trimming took 10 bases from V and 5 from J; bases not matched to a gene: 12. CDR1 MDHEN and CDR2 SYDVKM come from the germline V gene. The CDR3 has 14 residues. Clones were sequenced by immunoSEQ multiplex PCR, and TCRdb holds only the in-frame ones, with some missing. Among approximately 35,000 clones listed, roughly 84% were seen once. Sequencing was carried out using peripheral blood. V usage is TRBV28 and J usage is TRBJ2-7; the match to TRBD1 covers 9 bases. The TCR originated in a human donor in a cohort sampled during active COVID-19. The DNA for the CDR3 is TGTGCCACCCTCCGGGACAGGGAACCCCACGAGCAGTACTTC. Amino acids: CATLRDREPHEQYF.